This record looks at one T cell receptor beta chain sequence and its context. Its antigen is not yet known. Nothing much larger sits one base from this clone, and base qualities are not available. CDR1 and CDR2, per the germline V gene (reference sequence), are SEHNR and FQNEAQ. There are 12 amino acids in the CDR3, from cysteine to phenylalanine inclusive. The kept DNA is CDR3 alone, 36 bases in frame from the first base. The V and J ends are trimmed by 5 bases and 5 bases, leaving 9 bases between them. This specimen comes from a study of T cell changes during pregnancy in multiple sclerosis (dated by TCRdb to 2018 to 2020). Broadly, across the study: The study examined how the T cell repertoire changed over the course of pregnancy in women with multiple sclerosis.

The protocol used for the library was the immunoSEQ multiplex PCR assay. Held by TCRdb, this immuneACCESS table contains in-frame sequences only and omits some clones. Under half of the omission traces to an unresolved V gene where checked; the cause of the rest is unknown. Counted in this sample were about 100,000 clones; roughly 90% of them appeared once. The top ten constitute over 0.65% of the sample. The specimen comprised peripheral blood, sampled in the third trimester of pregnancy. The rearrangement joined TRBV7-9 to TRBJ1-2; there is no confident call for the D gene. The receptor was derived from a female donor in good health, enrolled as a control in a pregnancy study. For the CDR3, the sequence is CASSQTHYGYTF. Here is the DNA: TGTGCCAGCAGCCAGACACATTATGGCTACACCTTC.